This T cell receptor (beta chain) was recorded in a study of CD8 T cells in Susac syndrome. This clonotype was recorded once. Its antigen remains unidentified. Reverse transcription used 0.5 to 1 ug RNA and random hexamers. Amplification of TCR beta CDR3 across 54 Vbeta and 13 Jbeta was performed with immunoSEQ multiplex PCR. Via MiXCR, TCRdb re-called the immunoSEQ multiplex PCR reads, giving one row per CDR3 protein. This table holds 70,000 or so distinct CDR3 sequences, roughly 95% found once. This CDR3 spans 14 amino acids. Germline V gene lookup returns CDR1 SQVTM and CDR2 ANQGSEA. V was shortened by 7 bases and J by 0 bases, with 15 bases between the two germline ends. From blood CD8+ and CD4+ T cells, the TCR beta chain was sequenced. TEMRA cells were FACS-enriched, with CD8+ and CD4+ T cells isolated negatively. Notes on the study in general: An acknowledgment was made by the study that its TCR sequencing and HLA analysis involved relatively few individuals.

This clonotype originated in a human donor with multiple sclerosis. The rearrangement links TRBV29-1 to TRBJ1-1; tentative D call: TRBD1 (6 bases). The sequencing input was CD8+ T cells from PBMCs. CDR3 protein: CSARDTLMNTEAFF. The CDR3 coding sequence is TGCAGCGCTCGGGACACCCTAATGAACACTGAAGCTTTCTTT.